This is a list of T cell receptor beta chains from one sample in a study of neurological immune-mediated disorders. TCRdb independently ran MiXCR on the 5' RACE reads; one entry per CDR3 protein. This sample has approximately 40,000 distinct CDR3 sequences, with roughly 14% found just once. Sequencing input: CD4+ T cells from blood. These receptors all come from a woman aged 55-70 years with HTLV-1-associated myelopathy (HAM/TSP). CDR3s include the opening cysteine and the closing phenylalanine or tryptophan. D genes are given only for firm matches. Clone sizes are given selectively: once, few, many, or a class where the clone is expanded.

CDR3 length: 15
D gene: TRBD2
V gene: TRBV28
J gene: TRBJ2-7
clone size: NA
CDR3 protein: CASSLMTSGGHEQYF
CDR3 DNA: TGTGCCAGCAGTTTAATGACTAGCGGGGGCCACGAGCAGTACTTC

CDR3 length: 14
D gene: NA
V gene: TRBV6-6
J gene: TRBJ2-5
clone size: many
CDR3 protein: CASNLVPNGETQYF
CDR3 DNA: TGTGCCAGCAATCTCGTCCCGAACGGAGAGACCCAGTACTTC

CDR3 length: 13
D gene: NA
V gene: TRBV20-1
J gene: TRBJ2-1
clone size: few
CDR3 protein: CSARDPVGNEQFF
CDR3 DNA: TGCAGTGCTAGAGATCCCGTCGGGAATGAGCAGTTCTTC

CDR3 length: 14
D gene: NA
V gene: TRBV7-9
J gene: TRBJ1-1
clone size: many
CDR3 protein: CASSFRGSESEAFF
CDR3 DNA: TGTGCCAGCAGCTTTAGGGGTAGTGAGAGTGAAGCTTTCTTT

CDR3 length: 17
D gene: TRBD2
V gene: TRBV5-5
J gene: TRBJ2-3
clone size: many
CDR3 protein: CASSPLGTSGTEDTQYF
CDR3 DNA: TGTGCCAGCAGCCCGCTTGGGACTAGCGGGACCGAGGATACGCAGTATTTT

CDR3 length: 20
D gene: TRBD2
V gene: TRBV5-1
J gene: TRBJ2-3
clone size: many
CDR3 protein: CASSWGPGLAGGPDTDTQYF
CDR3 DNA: TGCGCCAGCAGCTGGGGCCCGGGACTAGCGGGGGGGCCTGACACAGATACGCAGTATTTT

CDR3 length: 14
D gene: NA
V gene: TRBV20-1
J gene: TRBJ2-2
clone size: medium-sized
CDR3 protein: CSDHRTANTGELFF
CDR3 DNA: TGCAGTGATCACCGGACAGCTAACACCGGGGAGCTGTTTTTT

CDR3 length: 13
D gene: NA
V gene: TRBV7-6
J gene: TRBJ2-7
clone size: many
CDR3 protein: CASSSYRTYEQYF
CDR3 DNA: TGTGCCAGCAGCTCCTATCGTACCTACGAGCAGTACTTC

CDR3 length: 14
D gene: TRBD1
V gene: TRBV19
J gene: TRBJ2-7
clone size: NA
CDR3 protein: CASGWGQSSYEQYF
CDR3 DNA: TGTGCCAGTGGCTGGGGACAGAGCTCCTACGAGCAGTACTTC

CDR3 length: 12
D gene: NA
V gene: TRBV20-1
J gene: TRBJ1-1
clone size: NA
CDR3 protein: CSARERDTEAFF
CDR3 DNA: TGCAGTGCTAGAGAGAGGGACACTGAAGCTTTCTTT

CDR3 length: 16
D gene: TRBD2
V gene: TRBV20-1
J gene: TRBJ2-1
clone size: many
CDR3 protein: CSASPAASGAYNEQFF
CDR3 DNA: TGCAGTGCTAGTCCTGCCGCTAGCGGGGCCTACAATGAGCAGTTCTTC

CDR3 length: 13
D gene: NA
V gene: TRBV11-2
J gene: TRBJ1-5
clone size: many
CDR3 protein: CASSLSGTQPQHF
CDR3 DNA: TGTGCCAGCAGCTTATCAGGGACCCAGCCCCAGCATTTT

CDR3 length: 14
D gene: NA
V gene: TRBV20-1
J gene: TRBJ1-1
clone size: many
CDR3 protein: CSARTSLFRTEAFF
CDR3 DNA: TGCAGTGCTAGGACCTCACTATTTAGGACTGAAGCTTTCTTT

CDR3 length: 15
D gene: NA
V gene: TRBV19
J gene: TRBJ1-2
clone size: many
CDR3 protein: CASQLQGIAHYGYTF
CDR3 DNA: TGTGCCAGCCAACTACAGGGTATTGCCCACTATGGCTACACCTTC

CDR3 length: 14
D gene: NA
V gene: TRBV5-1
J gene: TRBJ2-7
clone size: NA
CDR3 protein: CASSGEGPGHEQYF
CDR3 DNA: TGCGCCAGCAGCGGCGAGGGACCGGGACACGAGCAGTACTTC

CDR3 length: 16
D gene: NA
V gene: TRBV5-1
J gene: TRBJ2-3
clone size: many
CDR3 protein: CASSLNGQLPTDTQYF
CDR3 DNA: TGCGCCAGCAGCTTGAATGGACAACTACCCACAGATACGCAGTATTTT

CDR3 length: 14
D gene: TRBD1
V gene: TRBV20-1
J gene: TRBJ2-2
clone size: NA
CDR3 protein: CSARDRGHSGELFF
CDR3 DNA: TGCAGTGCTAGAGACAGGGGGCATAGCGGGGAGCTGTTTTTT

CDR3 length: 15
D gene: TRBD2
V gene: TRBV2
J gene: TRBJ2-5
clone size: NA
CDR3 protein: CANSGTRGGTETQYF
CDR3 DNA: TGTGCCAACAGTGGGACTAGAGGGGGGACGGAGACCCAGTACTTC

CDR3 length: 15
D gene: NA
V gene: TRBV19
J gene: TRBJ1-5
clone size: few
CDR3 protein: CASSMDLQGHQPQHF
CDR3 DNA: TGTGCCAGTAGTATGGACTTACAGGGACATCAGCCCCAGCATTTT

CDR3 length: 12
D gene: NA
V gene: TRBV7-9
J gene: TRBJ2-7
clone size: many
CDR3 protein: CASSLGAYEQYF
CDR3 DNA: TGTGCCAGCAGCTTGGGGGCCTACGAGCAGTACTTC

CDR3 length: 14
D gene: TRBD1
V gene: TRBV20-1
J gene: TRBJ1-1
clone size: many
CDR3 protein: CSAGTVYMNTEAFF
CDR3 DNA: TGCAGTGCTGGGACAGTTTACATGAACACTGAAGCTTTCTTT

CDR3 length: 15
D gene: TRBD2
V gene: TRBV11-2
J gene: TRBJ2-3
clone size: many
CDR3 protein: CASSTSGAGTDTQYF
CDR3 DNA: TGTGCCAGCAGTACTAGCGGGGCTGGCACAGATACGCAGTATTTT

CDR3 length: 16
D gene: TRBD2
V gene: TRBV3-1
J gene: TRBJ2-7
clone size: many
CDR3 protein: CASSPYFGGGSVEQYF
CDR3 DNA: TGTGCCAGCAGCCCCTACTTTGGCGGGGGGTCGGTCGAGCAGTACTTC

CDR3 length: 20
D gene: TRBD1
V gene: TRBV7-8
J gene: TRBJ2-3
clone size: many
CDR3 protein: CASSRSFRARGRSLPDTQYF
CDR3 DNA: TGTGCCAGCAGCAGAAGCTTCAGGGCCAGGGGGCGGTCTCTCCCAGATACGCAGTATTTT

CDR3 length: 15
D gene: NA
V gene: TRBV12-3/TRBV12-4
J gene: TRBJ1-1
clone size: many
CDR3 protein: CASSFHLGVSTEAFF
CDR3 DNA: TGTGCCAGCAGTTTCCACCTTGGGGTGTCGACTGAAGCTTTCTTT

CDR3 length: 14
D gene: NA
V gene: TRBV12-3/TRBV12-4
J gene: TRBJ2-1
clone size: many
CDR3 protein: CASSPGRRYNEQFF
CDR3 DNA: TGTGCCAGCAGCCCGGGACGGAGATACAATGAGCAGTTCTTC

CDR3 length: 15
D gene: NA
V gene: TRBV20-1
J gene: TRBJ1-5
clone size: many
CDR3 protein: CSARDRAGPNQPQHF
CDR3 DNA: TGCAGTGCTAGAGATCGGGCAGGTCCCAATCAGCCCCAGCATTTT

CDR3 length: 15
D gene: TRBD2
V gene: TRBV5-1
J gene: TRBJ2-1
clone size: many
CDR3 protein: CASSPGLAGRNEQFF
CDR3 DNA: TGCGCCAGCAGCCCCGGGCTAGCGGGGCGGAATGAGCAGTTCTTC

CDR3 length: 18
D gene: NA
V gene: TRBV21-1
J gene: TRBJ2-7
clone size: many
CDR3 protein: CASSFPGGGQGPSYEQYF
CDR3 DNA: TGTGCCAGCAGCTTCCCCGGCGGGGGACAGGGACCCTCCTACGAGCAGTACTTC

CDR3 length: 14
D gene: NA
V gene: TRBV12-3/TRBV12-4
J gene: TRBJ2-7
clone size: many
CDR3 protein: CASRKDEGNYEQYF
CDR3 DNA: TGTGCCAGCAGAAAGGACGAAGGAAACTACGAGCAGTACTTC

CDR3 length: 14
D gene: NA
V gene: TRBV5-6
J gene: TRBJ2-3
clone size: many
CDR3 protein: CASSLAGRTDTQYF
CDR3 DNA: TGTGCCAGCAGCTTGGCGGGGAGGACAGATACGCAGTATTTT